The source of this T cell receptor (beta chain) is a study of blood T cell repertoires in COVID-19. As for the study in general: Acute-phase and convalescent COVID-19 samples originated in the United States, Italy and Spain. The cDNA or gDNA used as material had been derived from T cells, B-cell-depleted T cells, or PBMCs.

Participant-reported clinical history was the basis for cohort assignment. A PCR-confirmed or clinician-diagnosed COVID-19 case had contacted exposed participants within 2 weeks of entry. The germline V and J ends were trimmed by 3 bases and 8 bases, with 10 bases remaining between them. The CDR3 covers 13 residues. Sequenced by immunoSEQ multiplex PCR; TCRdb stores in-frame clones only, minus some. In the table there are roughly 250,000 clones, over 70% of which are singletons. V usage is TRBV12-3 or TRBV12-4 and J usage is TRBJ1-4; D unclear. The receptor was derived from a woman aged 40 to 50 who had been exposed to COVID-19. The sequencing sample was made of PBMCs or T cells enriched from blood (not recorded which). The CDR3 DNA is TGTGCCAGCAGTTTGCGAGCGCGAGAAAAACTGTTTTTT. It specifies CASSLRAREKLFF.